This T cell receptor (beta chain) stems from a study of blood T cell repertoires in COVID-19. The table came from immunoSEQ multiplex PCR; TCRdb's copy has only in-frame clones and leaves some out. The table has about 370,000 clones, around 87% seen once. The CDR3 runs to 14 residues. The ends were cut back, 6 bases at V and 0 bases at J, with 12 bases in the middle. Germline V CDR1 and CDR2: SGHTA, FQGNSA. This sequence was found in a woman in her 30s with COVID-19, enrolled during active disease. This chain joins TRBV7-2 and TRBJ2-7; TRBD2 is a possible D gene (5 bases). The sequenced material came from peripheral blood. The chain's CDR3 is CASRPGIHSYEQYF. The DNA of the CDR3 is TGTGCCAGCAGGCCCGGGATCCACTCCTACGAGCAGTACTTC.